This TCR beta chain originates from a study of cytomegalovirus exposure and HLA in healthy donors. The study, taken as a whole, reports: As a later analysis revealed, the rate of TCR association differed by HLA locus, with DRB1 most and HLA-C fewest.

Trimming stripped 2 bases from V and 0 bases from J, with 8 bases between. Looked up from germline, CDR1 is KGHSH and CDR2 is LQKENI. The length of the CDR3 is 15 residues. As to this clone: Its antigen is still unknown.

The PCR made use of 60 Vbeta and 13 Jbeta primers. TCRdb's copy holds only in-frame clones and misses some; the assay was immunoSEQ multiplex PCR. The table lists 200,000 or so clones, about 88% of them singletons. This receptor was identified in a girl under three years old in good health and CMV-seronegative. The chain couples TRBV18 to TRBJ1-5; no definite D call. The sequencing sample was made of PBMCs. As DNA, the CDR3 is TGTGCCAGCTCACCAGAAGCCCATAGCAATCAGCCCCAGCATTTT. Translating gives CASSPEAHSNQPQHF.